This T cell receptor beta chain originates from a study of blood T cells in healthy people across ages. Findings of the study overall: The authors considered diversity estimates from one million T cells to be underestimates.

For the second PCR, which ran for about 6 to 11 cycles, a sample-barcoded 5' primer and a J-beta primer mix were used. TCRdb processed the 5' RACE reads anew with MiXCR; each CDR3 protein has one entry. The sample lists approximately 320,000 distinct CDR3 sequences, about 25% occurring once. On this clonotype itself: What it binds is unknown.

This CDR3 region has 15 residues. The germline gives CDR1 LGHNA, CDR2 YSLEER. The J segment lost 7 bases and the V segment lost 0 bases, leaving 6 bases of the junction unmatched. The J gene is TRBJ2-4, the V gene TRBV4-3; 7 bases align to TRBD1. The TCR originated in a woman aged 70-85 years in good health. Sequenced sample: blood. The DNA of the CDR3 is TGCGCCAGCAGCCAAGAGGAGACAGGGATTAACATTCAGTACTTC. This sequence encodes CASSQEETGINIQYF.